Only a few counts were recorded for the clone carrying this T cell receptor (beta chain). These data belong to a study of spatial heterogeneity in lung cancer. Overall study context: PBMC samples from follow-up, when available, were sequenced at a median of approximately 24 months post-resection. Raw sequencing reads included, on average, more than 9.5 appearances of each unique TCR and UMI combination.

MiXCR was run by TCRdb on the 5' RACE reads, yielding one entry per CDR3 protein. The sample has approximately 93,000 distinct CDR3 sequences, 15% to 20% seen once; the top ten hold around a fifth. Time point described: blood at routine non-recurrence follow-up after resection. The receptor's source is a male donor with early-stage non-small cell lung cancer. The sequencing here drew on PBMCs, taken at follow-up.

CDR3: CASSGLNQPQHF. The CDR3 DNA reads TGTGCCAGTAGTGGGTTGAATCAGCCCCAGCATTTT. V and J are TRBV19 and TRBJ1-5; D is uncertain. Germline V lookup: CDR1 LNHDA, CDR2 SQIVND (reference sequence). The CDR3 has 12 amino acids. Trimming cost V 5 bases and J 4 bases, with 6 bases left between them.